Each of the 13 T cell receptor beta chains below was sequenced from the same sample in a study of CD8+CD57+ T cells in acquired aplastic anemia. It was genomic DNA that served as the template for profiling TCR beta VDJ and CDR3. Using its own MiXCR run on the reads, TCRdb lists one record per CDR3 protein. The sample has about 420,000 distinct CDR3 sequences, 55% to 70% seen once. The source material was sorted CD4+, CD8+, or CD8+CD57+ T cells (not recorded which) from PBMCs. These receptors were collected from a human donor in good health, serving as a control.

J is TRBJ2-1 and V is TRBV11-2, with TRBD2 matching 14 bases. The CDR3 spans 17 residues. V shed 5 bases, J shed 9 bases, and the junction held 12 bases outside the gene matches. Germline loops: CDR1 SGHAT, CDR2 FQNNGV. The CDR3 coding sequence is TGTGCCAGCAGCCCCCCCGGACTAGCGGGAGGTCGCCCTGAGCAGTTCTTC. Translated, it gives CASSPPGLAGGRPEQFF.

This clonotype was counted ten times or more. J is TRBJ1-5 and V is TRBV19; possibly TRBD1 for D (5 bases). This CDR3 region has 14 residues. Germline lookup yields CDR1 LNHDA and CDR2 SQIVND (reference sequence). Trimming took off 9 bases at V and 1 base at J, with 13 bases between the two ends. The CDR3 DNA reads TGTGCCAGCAGTGGAGGGGTCAGCAATCAGCCCCAGCATTTT. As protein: CASSGGVSNQPQHF.

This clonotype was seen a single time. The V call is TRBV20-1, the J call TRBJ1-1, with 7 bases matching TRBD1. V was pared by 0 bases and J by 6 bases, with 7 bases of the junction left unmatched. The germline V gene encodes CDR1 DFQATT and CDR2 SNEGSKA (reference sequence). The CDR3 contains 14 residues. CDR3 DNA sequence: TGCAGTGCTAGAGAGCAGGGGACAGACCCTGAAGCTTTCTTT. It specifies CSAREQGTDPEAFF.

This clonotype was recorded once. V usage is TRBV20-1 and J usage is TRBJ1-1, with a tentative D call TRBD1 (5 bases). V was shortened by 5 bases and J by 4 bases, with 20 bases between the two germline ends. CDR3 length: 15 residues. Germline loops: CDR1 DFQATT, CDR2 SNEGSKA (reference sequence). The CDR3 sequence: CSAWEGRNQRTEAFF. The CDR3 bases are TGCAGTGCTTGGGAGGGGAGGAATCAGCGCACTGAAGCTTTCTTT.

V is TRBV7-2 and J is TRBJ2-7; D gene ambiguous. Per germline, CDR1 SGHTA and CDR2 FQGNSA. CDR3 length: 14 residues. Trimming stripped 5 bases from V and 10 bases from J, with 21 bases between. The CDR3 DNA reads TGTGCCAGCAGCCCAGCAGGATTATATAATTCACAGTACTTC. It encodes CASSPAGLYNSQYF.

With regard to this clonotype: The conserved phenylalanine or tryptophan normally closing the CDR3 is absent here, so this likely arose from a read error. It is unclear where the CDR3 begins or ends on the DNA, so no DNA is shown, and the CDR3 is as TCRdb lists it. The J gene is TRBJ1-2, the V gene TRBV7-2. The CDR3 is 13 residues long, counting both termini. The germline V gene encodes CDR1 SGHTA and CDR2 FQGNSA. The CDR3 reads CAGGPWGGTRYFL.

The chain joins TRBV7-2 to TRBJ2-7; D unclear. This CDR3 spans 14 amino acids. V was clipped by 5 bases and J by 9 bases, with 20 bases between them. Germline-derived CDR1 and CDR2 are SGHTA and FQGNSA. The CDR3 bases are TGTGCCAGCAGCGTACGGTGTTTGGGGTATGGGCAGTACTTC. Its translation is CASSVRCLGYGQYF.

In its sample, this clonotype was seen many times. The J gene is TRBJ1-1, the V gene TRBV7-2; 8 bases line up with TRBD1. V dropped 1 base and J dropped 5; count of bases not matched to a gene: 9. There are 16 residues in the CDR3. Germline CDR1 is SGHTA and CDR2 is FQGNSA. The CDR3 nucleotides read TGTGCCAGCAGCTTAGTAGACAGGGGAGGGAATACTGAAGCTTTCTTT. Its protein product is CASSLVDRGGNTEAFF.

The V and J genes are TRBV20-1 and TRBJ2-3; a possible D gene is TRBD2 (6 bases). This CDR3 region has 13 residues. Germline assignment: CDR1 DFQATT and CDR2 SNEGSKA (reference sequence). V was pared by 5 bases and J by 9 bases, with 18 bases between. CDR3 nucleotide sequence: TGCAGTGCTGAAAGGGGCGGGGCACTGACGCAGTATTTT. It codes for CSAERGGALTQYF.

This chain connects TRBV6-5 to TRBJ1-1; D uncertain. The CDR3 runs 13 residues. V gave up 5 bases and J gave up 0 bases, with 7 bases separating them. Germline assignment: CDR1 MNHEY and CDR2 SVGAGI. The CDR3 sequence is CASSKVMNTEAFF. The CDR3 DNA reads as TGTGCCAGCAGTAAGGTCATGAACACTGAAGCTTTCTTT.

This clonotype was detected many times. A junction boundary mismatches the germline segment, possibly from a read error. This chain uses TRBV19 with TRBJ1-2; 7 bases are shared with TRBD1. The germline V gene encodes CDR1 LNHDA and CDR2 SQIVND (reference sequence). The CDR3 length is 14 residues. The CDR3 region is CACSIQGIPYGYTF. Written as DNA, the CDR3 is TGTGCCTGTAGTATACAGGGGATCCCCTATGGCTACACCTTC. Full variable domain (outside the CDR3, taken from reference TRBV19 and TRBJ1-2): DGGITQSPKYLFRKEGQNVTLSCEQNLNHDAMYWYRQDPGQGLRLIYYSQIVNDFQKGDIAEGYSVSREKKESFPLTVTSAQKNPTAFYLCACSIQGIPYGYTFGSGTRLTVV.

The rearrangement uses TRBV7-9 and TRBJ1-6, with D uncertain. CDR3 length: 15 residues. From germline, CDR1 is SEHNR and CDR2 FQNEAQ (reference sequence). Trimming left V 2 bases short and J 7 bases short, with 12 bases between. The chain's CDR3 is CASSLNSGGNSPLHF. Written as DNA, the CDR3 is TGTGCCAGCAGCTTAAACAGCGGTGGCAATTCACCCCTCCACTTT.

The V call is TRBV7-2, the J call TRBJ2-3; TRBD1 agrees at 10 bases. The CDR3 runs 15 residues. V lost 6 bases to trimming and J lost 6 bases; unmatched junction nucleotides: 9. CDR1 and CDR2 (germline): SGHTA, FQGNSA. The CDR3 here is CASRFDRDRGDTQYF. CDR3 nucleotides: TGTGCCAGCAGGTTCGACCGGGACAGGGGCGATACGCAGTATTTT.